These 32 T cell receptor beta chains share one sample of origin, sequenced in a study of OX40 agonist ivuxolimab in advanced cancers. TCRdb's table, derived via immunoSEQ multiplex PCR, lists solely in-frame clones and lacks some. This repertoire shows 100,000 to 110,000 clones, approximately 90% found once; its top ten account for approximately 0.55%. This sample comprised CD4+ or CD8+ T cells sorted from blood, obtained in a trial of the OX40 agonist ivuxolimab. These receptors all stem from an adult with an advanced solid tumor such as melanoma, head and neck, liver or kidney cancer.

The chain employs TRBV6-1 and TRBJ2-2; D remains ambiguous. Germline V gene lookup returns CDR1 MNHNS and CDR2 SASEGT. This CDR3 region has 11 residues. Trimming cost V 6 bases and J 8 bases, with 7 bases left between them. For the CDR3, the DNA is TGTGCCAGCAGCTTGATAGGGGAGCTGTTTTTT. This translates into CASSLIGELFF.

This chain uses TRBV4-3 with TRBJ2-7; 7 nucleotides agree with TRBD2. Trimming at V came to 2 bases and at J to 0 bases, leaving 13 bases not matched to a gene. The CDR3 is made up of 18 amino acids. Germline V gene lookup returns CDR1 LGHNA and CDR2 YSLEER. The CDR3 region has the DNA TGCGCCAGCAGCCAACACCAGGGCGGGAGCGGGGCCTCCTACGAGCAGTACTTC. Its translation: CASSQHQGGSGASYEQYF.

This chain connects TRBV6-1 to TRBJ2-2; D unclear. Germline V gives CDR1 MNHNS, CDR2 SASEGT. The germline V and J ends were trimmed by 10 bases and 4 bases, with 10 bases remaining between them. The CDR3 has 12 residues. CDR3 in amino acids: CATRVATGELFF. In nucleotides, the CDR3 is TGTGCCACCCGAGTTGCCACCGGGGAGCTGTTTTTT.

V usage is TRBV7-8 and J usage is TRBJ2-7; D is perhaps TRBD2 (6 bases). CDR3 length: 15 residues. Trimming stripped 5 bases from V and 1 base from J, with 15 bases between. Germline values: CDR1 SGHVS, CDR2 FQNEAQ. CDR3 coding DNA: TGTGCCAGCAGCCGGGCCCCGACTAGATCCTACGAGCAGTACTTC. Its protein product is CASSRAPTRSYEQYF.

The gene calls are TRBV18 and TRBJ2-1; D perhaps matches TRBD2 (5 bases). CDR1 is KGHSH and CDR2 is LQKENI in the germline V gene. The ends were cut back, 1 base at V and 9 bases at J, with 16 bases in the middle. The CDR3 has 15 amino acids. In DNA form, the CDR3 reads TGTGCCAGCTCACCACAAGGACTTGCCTCGGGTGAGCAGTTCTTC. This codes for CASSPQGLASGEQFF. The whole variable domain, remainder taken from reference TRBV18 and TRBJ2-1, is NAGVMQNPRHLVRRRGQEARLRCSPMKGHSHVYWYRQLPEEGLKFMVYLQKENIIDESGMPKERFSAEFPKEGPSILRIQQVVRGDSAAYFCASSPQGLASGEQFFGPGTRLTVL.

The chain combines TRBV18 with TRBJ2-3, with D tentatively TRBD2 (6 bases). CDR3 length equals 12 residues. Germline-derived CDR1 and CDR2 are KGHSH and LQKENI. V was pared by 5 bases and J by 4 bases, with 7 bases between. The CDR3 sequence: CASSGGPDTQYF. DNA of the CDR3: TGTGCCAGCTCAGGAGGGCCAGATACGCAGTATTTT.

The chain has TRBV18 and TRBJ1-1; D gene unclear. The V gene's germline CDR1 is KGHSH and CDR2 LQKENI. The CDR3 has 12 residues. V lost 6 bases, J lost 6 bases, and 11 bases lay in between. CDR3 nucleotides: TGTGCCAGCTCTCCGGCCGAATCTGAAGCTTTCTTT. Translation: CASSPAESEAFF.

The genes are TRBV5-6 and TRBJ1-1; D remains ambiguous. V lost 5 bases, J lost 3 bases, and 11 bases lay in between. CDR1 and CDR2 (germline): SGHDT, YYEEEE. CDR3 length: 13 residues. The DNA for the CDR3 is TGTGCCAGCAGGCGAGGAAGTGACACTGAAGCTTTCTTT. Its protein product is CASRRGSDTEAFF.

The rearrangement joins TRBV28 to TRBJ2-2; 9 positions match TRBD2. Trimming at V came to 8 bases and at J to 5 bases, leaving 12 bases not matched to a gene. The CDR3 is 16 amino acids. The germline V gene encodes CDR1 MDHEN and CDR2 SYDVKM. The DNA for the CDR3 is TGTGCCAGCTTTTCCGGGGGTAGCGGGGGTACCGGGGAGCTGTTTTTT. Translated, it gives CASFSGGSGGTGELFF.

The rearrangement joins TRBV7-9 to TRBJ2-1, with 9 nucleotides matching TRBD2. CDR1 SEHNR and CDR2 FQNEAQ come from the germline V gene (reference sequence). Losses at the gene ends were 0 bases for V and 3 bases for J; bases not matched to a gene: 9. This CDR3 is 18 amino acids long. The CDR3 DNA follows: TGTGCCAGCAGCTTAGCCAATCACGGTAGCGGGAGCTACAATGAGCAGTTCTTC. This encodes CASSLANHGSGSYNEQFF.

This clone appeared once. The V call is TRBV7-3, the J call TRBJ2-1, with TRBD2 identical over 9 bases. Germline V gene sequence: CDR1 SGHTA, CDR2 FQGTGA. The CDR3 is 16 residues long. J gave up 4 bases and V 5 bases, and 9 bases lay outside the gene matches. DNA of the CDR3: TGTGCCAGCAGCCCCGGCCCCGCGGGAGGGTACAATGAGCAGTTCTTC. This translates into CASSPGPAGGYNEQFF.

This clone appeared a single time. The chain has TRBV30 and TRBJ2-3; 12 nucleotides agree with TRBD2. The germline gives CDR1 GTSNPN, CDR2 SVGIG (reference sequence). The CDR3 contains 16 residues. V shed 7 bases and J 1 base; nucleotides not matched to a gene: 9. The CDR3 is CASGLAGKGGTDTQYF. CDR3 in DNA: TGTGCCTCTGGACTAGCGGGAAAGGGAGGCACAGATACGCAGTATTTT. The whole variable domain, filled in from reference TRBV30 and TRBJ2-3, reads SQTIHQWPATLVQPVGSPLSLECTVEGTSNPNLYWYRQAAGRGLQLLFYSVGIGQISSEVPQNLSASRPQDRQFILSSKKLLLSDSGFYLCASGLAGKGGTDTQYFGPGTRLTVL.

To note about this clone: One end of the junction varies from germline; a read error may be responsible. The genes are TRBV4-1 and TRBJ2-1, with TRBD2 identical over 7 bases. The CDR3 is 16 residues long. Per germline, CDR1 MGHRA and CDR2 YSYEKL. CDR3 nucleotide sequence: TGCGCCAGCAGCCAAGGGTCGGCTAGCGGATACAATGAACAGTTCTTC. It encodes CASSQGSASGYNEQFF.

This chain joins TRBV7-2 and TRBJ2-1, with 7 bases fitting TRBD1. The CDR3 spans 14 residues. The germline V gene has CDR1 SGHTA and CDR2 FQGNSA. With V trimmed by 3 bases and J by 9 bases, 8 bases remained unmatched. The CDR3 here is CASSFKTGSAEQFF. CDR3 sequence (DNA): TGTGCCAGCAGCTTTAAGACAGGGTCGGCTGAGCAGTTCTTC.

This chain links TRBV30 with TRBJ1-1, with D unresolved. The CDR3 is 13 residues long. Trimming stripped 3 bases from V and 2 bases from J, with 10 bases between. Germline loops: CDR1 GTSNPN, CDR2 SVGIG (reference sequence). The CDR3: CAWREQPNTEAFF. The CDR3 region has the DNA TGTGCCTGGAGGGAACAGCCAAACACTGAAGCTTTCTTT. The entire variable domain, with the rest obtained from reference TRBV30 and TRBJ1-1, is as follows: SQTIHQWPATLVQPVGSPLSLECTVEGTSNPNLYWYRQAAGRGLQLLFYSVGIGQISSEVPQNLSASRPQDRQFILSSKKLLLSDSGFYLCAWREQPNTEAFFGQGTRLTVV.

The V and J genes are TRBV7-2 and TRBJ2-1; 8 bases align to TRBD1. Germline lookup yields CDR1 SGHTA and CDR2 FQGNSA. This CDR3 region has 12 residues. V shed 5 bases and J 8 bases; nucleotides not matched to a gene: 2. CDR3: CASSPTGDEQFF. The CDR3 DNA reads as TGTGCCAGCAGCCCGACAGGGGATGAGCAGTTCTTC. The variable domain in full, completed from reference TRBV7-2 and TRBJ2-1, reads GAGVSQSPSNKVTEKGKDVELRCDPISGHTALYWYRQSLGQGLEFLIYFQGNSAPDKSGLPSDRFSAERTGGSVSTLTIQRTQQEDSAVYLCASSPTGDEQFFGPGTRLTVL.

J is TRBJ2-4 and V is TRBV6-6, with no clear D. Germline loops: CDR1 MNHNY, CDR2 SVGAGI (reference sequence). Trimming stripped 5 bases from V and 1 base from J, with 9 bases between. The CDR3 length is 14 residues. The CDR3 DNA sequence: TGTGCCAGCAGTACAGATGCGGCCAAAAACATTCAGTACTTC. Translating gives CASSTDAAKNIQYF.

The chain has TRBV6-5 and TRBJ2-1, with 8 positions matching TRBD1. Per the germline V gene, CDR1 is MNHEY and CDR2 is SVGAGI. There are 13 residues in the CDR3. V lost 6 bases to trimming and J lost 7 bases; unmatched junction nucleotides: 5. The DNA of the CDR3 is TGTGCCAGCAGGAACAGGGGGATGAATGAGCAGTTCTTC. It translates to CASRNRGMNEQFF.

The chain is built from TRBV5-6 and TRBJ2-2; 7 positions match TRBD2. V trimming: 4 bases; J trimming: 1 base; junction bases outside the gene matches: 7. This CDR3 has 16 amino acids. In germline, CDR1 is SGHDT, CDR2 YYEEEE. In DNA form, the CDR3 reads TGTGCCAGCAGCCTCCGGGACTACCAGAACACCGGGGAGCTGTTTTTT. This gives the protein CASSLRDYQNTGELFF.

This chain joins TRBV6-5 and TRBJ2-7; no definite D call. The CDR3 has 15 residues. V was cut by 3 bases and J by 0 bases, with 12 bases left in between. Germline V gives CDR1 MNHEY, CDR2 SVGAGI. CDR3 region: CASSYARPRSYEQYF. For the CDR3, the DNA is TGTGCCAGCAGTTATGCACGGCCACGCTCCTACGAGCAGTACTTC.

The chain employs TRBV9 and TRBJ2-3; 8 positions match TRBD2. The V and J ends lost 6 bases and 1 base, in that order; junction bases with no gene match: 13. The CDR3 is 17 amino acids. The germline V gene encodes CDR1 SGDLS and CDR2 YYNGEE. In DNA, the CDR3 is TGTGCCAGCACCCGATTGAGCGGGAGTCGAGGCACAGATACGCAGTATTTT. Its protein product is CASTRLSGSRGTDTQYF.

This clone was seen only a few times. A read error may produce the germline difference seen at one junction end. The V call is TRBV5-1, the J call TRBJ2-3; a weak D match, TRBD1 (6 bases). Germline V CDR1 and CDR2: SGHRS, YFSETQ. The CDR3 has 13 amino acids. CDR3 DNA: TGCGCCAGCAGCGGGGGCCGTACAGGTACGCAGTATTTT. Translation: CASSGGRTGTQYF.

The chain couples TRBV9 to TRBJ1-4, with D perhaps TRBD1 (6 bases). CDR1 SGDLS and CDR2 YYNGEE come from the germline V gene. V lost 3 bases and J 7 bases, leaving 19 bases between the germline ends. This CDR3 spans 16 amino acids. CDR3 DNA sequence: TGTGCCAGCAGCGGCGGCAGGGGCCTCGTTGGTGAAAAACTGTTTTTT. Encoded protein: CASSGGRGLVGEKLFF.

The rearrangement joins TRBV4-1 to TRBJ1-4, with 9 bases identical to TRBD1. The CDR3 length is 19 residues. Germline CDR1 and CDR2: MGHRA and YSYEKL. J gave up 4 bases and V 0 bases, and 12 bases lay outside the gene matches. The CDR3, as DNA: TGCGCCAGCAGCCAAGAAACGAAAGTTACAGGGGGCTTTAATGAAAAACTGTTTTTT. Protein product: CASSQETKVTGGFNEKLFF.

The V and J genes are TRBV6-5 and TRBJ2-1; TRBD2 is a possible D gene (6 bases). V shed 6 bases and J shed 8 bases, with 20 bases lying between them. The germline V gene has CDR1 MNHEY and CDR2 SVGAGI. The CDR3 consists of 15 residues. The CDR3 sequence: CASSPLGGVSDEQFF. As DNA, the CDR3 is TGTGCCAGCAGCCCCCTCGGCGGGGTCAGCGATGAGCAGTTCTTC.

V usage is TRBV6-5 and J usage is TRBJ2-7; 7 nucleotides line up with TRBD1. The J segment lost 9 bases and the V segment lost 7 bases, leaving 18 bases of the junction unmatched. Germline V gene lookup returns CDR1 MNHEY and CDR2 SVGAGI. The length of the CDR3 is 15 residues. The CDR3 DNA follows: TGTGCCAGCACCGGGAATCGGGACAGCCTACGAGGGCAGTACTTC. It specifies CASTGNRDSLRGQYF.

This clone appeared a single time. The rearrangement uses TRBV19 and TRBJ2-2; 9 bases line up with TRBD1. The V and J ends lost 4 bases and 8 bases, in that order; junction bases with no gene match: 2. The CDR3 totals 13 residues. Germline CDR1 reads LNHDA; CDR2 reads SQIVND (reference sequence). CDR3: CASSTGQGGELFF. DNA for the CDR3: TGTGCCAGTAGTACGGGACAGGGTGGGGAGCTGTTTTTT.

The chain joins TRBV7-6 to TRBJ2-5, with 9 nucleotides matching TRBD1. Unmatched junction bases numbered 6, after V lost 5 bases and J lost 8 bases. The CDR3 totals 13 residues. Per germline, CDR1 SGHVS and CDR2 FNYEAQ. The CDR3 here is CASSADRGDTQYF. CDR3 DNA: TGTGCCAGCAGCGCAGACAGGGGGGATACCCAGTACTTC.

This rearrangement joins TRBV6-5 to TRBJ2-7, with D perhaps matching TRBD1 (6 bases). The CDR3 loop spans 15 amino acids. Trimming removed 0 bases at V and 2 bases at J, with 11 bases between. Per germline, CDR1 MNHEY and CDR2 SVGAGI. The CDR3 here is CASSYSTGSTYEQYF. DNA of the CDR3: TGTGCCAGCAGTTACTCCACAGGGAGCACCTACGAGCAGTACTTC.

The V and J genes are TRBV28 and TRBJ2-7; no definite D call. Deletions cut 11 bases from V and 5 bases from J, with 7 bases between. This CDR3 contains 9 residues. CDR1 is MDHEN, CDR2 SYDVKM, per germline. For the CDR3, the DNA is TGTGCCGCCGCCCACGAGCAGTACTTC. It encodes CAAAHEQYF.

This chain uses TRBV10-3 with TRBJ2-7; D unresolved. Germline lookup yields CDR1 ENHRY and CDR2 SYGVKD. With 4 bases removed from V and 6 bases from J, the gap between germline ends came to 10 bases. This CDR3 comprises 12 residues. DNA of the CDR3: TGTGCCATCAGTGGAAGTCCGAGCGAGCAGTACTTC. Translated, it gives CAISGSPSEQYF.

CDR3 residues: CASSLTNNEQFF. The DNA of the CDR3 is TGTGCCAGCAGCTTAACAAACAATGAGCAGTTCTTC. The V call is TRBV7-9, the J call TRBJ2-1; D is unclear. Between the trimmed V and J ends, which lost 2 bases and 5 bases, there was a span of 4 bases. Germline V gene data show CDR1 as SEHNR and CDR2 as FQNEAQ (reference sequence). The CDR3 has 12 residues.